The 10 T cell receptor beta chains listed next were all sequenced from one sample in a study of T cells after yellow fever vaccination. One entry per CDR3 protein, called by TCRdb with MiXCR from the 5' RACE reads. There are 450,000 to 650,000 distinct CDR3 sequences in the sample; roughly 14% occur only once, and roughly 13% lies in the top ten. The starting material was PBMCs, obtained on the day of the yellow fever booster vaccination. These receptors originate from a young man who received the YFV17D yellow fever vaccine.

This sequence joins TRBV7-2 and TRBJ2-3; 10 nucleotides align to TRBD2. CDR1 is SGHTA, CDR2 FQGNSA, per germline. The J segment lost 4 bases and the V segment lost 5 bases, leaving 12 bases of the junction unmatched. CDR3 length equals 17 residues. The CDR3 loop is CASSPTSGMGSSDTQYF. The CDR3 nucleotides read TGTGCCAGCAGCCCTACTAGCGGGATGGGATCTTCAGATACGCAGTATTTT.

This chain connects TRBV7-2 to TRBJ2-1, with unresolved D. V lost 4 bases and J 9 bases, leaving 16 bases between the germline ends. The CDR3 is 14 residues long. CDR1 is SGHTA and CDR2 is FQGNSA in the germline V gene. This chain's CDR3 is CASSSSPPPGEQFF. DNA for the CDR3: TGTGCCAGCAGCTCATCTCCCCCTCCGGGTGAGCAGTTCTTC.

This clonotype was seen a handful of times. The V and J genes are TRBV7-9 and TRBJ2-7; weak D call: TRBD2 (6 bases). Trimming removed 1 base from V and 5 bases from J, with 12 bases in between. The CDR3 runs 14 residues. Germline V gene sequence: CDR1 SEHNR, CDR2 FQNEAQ (reference sequence). The CDR3 loop is CASSLVGTVHEQYF. CDR3 nucleotides: TGTGCCAGCAGCTTAGTCGGGACTGTCCACGAGCAGTACTTC.

The CDR3 is CASSWYYDQPQHF. The DNA of the CDR3 is TGTGCCAGCAGCTGGTATTATGATCAGCCCCAGCATTTT. The V and J genes are TRBV7-2 and TRBJ1-5; D is undetermined. Germline lookup yields CDR1 SGHTA and CDR2 FQGNSA. Trimming pared 4 bases from V and 5 bases from J, leaving 9 bases between. This CDR3 is built from 13 residues.

This clonotype was detected a few times. The chain combines TRBV18 with TRBJ1-5, with a possible D match to TRBD1 (5 bases). This CDR3 has 16 residues. With 3 bases removed from V and 5 bases from J, the gap between germline ends came to 17 bases. Per germline, CDR1 KGHSH and CDR2 LQKENI. The CDR3 nucleotides are TGTGCCAGCTCACCGTCGGGGGTTCAGGGACATCAGCCCCAGCATTTT. It yields the protein CASSPSGVQGHQPQHF.

This chain connects TRBV28 to TRBJ2-3, with a tentative D call TRBD2 (5 bases). Trimming cost V 3 bases and J 4 bases, with 11 bases left between them. The CDR3 loop spans 14 amino acids. Germline V gene lookup returns CDR1 MDHEN and CDR2 SYDVKM. The CDR3 DNA reads TGTGCCAGCAGTTTTAGTGAGGGAGCAGATACGCAGTATTTT. It translates to CASSFSEGADTQYF. Full variable domain (remainder filled in from reference TRBV28 and TRBJ2-3): DVKVTQSSRYLVKRTGEKVFLECVQDMDHENMFWYRQDPGLGLRLIYFSYDVKMKEKGDIPEGYSVSREKKERFSLILESASTNQTSMYLCASSFSEGADTQYFGPGTRLTVL.

This clonotype was seen a few times. The chain couples TRBV20-1 to TRBJ2-5; weak D call: TRBD2 (5 bases). Germline V lookup: CDR1 DFQATT, CDR2 SNEGSKA (reference sequence). This CDR3 contains 14 residues. V was shortened by 6 bases and J by 4 bases, with 18 bases between the two germline ends. CDR3 in DNA: TGCAGTGCCCGAGGGCCAGTCGGTTTAGAGACCCAGTACTTC. This translates into CSARGPVGLETQYF.

Only a few counts were recorded for this clonotype. The gene calls are TRBV5-4 and TRBJ2-3, with 16 bases fitting TRBD2. Germline-derived CDR1 and CDR2 are SGHNT and YYREEE (reference sequence). The CDR3 length is 16 residues. Trimming at V came to 4 bases and at J to 5 bases, leaving 4 bases not matched to a gene. CDR3 in amino acids: CASSPGLAGGEDTQYF. In DNA, the CDR3 is TGTGCCAGCAGCCCGGGACTAGCGGGAGGGGAAGATACGCAGTATTTT.

This clonotype was seen at least ten times. This chain links TRBV5-1 with TRBJ1-1; 10 bases match TRBD1. The CDR3 has 14 amino acids. CDR1 SGHRS and CDR2 YFSETQ come from the germline V gene. The J segment lost 4 bases and the V segment lost 4 bases, leaving 4 bases of the junction unmatched. DNA for the CDR3: TGCGCCAGCAGCGCCGGACAGGGGGGCACTGAAGCTTTCTTT. Amino acids: CASSAGQGGTEAFF.

This clonotype was seen a few times. The chain is built from TRBV20-1 and TRBJ2-1, with no clear D. With 0 bases removed from V and 2 bases from J, the gap between germline ends came to 5 bases. Per the germline V gene, CDR1 is DFQATT and CDR2 is SNEGSKA (reference sequence). The CDR3 is 13 amino acids. This CDR3 is CSARDSAYNEQFF. In DNA form, the CDR3 reads TGCAGTGCTAGAGATTCGGCCTACAATGAGCAGTTCTTC.